Below are 19 T cell receptor beta chains sequenced from a single sample in a study of cytomegalovirus exposure and HLA in healthy donors. It was with 60 Vbeta and 13 Jbeta primers that the PCR ran. The assay was immunoSEQ multiplex PCR, and TCRdb's table has in-frame clones only and misses some. Of some 190,000 clones listed, 75% to 85% were seen once; the top ten hold roughly 2.5%. The sequencing sample was made of PBMCs. The receptors shown here come from a woman aged 25 to 39 in good health and CMV-seropositive.

The CDR3 coding sequence is TGTGCCAGCTCACCTCCCGGGACAGCGAACACCGGGGAGCTGTTTTTT. It is translated as CASSPPGTANTGELFF. The chain uses TRBV18 and TRBJ2-2; 7 bases are shared with TRBD1. Germline values: CDR1 KGHSH, CDR2 LQKENI. Trimming took 3 bases from V and 0 from J; bases not matched to a gene: 4. There are 16 residues in the CDR3.

In its sample, this clone was seen a few times. The chain combines TRBV7-3 with TRBJ1-4; D is perhaps TRBD1 (6 bases). Germline V gene lookup returns CDR1 SGHTA and CDR2 FQGTGA. This CDR3 is 13 amino acids long. The V gene lost 5 bases and the J gene lost 12 bases, with 16 bases spanning the gap. This CDR3 is CASSLNLEGELFF. The CDR3 DNA is TGTGCCAGCAGCCTCAATCTCGAGGGGGAACTGTTTTTT.

The genes are TRBV7-9 and TRBJ2-5, with 10 bases matching TRBD2. Trimming took 0 bases from V and 5 from J; bases not matched to a gene: 3. This CDR3 has 15 amino acids. Per the germline V gene, CDR1 is SEHNR and CDR2 is FQNEAQ (reference sequence). The CDR3 spells CASSLARAGGETQYF. CDR3 in DNA: TGTGCCAGCAGCTTAGCACGAGCGGGGGGGGAGACCCAGTACTTC.

The CDR3 region has the DNA TGTGCCAGCAAAAGTACTTCACCCCTTAATGAAAAACTGTTTTTT. This gives the protein CASKSTSPLNEKLFF. The V gene is TRBV11-2, the J gene TRBJ1-4; D not certain. This CDR3 has 15 residues. The germline V gene encodes CDR1 SGHAT and CDR2 FQNNGV. V dropped 7 bases and J dropped 4 bases, with 16 bases sitting between them.

This clone was observed a handful of times. CDR3 amino acids: CASSPQGSRGNTIYF. CDR3 sequence (DNA): TGCGCCAGCAGCCCACAGGGTTCCCGTGGAAACACCATATATTTT. The chain joins TRBV5-1 to TRBJ1-3; D possibly corresponds to TRBD1 (6 bases). Trimming cost V 4 bases and J 3 bases, with 14 bases left between them. The CDR3 length is 15 residues. CDR1 and CDR2 from the germline V gene are SGHRS and YFSETQ.

About this clone itself: Compared with germline, one end of the junction differs, possibly owing to a read error. The chain combines TRBV5-1 with TRBJ1-3, with 9 bases identical to TRBD1. The CDR3 is 17 residues long. The germline V gene encodes CDR1 SGHRS and CDR2 YFSETQ. The CDR3 loop reads CASSAGTGPSSGDTIYF. CDR3 coding DNA: TGCGCCAGCAGCGCCGGGACAGGGCCCAGCTCTGGAGACACCATATATTTT.

The chain has TRBV7-3 and TRBJ2-2; TRBD2 agrees at 9 bases. Germline assignment: CDR1 SGHTA and CDR2 FQGTGA. Losses at the gene ends were 2 bases for V and 3 bases for J; bases not matched to a gene: 13. This CDR3 has 19 residues. The CDR3 nucleotides read TGTGCCAGCAGCTTAGGTGGTCGTAGGACTAGCGACCACACCGGGGAGCTGTTTTTT. Its translation is CASSLGGRRTSDHTGELFF. The complete variable domain, with remaining parts taken from reference TRBV7-3 and TRBJ2-2, reads GAGVSQTPSNKVTEKGKYVELRCDPISGHTALYWYRQSLGQGPEFLIYFQGTGAADDSGLPNDRFFAVRPEGSVSTLKIQRTERGDSAVYLCASSLGGRRTSDHTGELFFGEGSRLTVL.

The chain employs TRBV7-2 and TRBJ2-3, with 9 bases that match TRBD2. CDR3 length: 14 amino acids. The germline V gene has CDR1 SGHTA and CDR2 FQGNSA. V trimming: 4 bases; J trimming: 7 bases; junction bases outside the gene matches: 6. The CDR3 sequence: CASSSGTSSNTQYF. The CDR3 DNA is TGTGCCAGCAGCTCCGGGACTAGCTCGAATACGCAGTATTTT.

This clone is a singleton in its sample. V is TRBV28 and J is TRBJ2-5; TRBD1 might be the D (6 bases). In germline, CDR1 is MDHEN, CDR2 SYDVKM. Trimming cost V 6 bases and J 5 bases, with 13 bases left between them. This CDR3 comprises 13 residues. CDR3 sequence: CASSSTGRETQYF. CDR3 bases: TGTGCCAGCAGCTCGACAGGAAGGGAGACCCAGTACTTC. The full variable domain, with the rest looked up from reference TRBV28 and TRBJ2-5, is DVKVTQSSRYLVKRTGEKVFLECVQDMDHENMFWYRQDPGLGLRLIYFSYDVKMKEKGDIPEGYSVSREKKERFSLILESASTNQTSMYLCASSSTGRETQYFGPGTRLLVL.

The V and J genes are TRBV5-1 and TRBJ1-2; perhaps TRBD1 as D (5 bases). The CDR3 covers 13 residues. The V end lost 0 bases, the J end lost 3 bases, and 6 bases lay between the germline ends. CDR1 and CDR2 from the germline V gene are SGHRS and YFSETQ. The CDR3 sequence: CASSLGGDYGYTF. Written as DNA, the CDR3 is TGCGCCAGCAGCTTGGGGGGGGACTATGGCTACACCTTC.

The rearrangement joins TRBV30 to TRBJ1-6, with no clear D. Trimming took off 5 bases at V and 0 bases at J, with 5 bases between the two ends. The CDR3 extends over 13 amino acids. Germline CDR1 GTSNPN, CDR2 SVGIG (reference sequence). In DNA form, the CDR3 reads TGTGCCTGGGCGGACTCCTATAATTCACCCCTCCACTTT. Protein product: CAWADSYNSPLHF.

The V gene is TRBV28, the J gene TRBJ2-7; D perhaps matches TRBD1 (6 bases). CDR1 is MDHEN and CDR2 is SYDVKM in the germline V gene. The CDR3 has 13 residues. Trimming shortened V by 7 bases and J by 1 base, and 11 bases separated the two germline ends. The CDR3 sequence: CASNPGQSYEQYF. CDR3 DNA sequence: TGTGCCAGCAATCCGGGACAATCCTACGAGCAGTACTTC. Supplemented by reference TRBV28 and TRBJ2-7, the full variable domain reads DVKVTQSSRYLVKRTGEKVFLECVQDMDHENMFWYRQDPGLGLRLIYFSYDVKMKEKGDIPEGYSVSREKKERFSLILESASTNQTSMYLCASNPGQSYEQYFGPGTRLTVT.

The V and J genes are TRBV4-1 and TRBJ2-5, with TRBD2 as a possible D gene (6 bases). V was clipped by 1 base and J by 0 bases, with 12 bases between them. Germline CDR1 is MGHRA and CDR2 is YSYEKL. There are 16 residues in the CDR3. The CDR3 here is CASSQGDGGYQETQYF. DNA of the CDR3: TGCGCCAGCAGCCAAGGGGATGGGGGGTACCAAGAGACCCAGTACTTC.

This rearrangement joins TRBV19 to TRBJ2-3; D is possibly TRBD2 (6 bases). The CDR3 is 18 residues long. CDR1 is LNHDA, CDR2 SQIVND, per germline (reference sequence). Deletions cut 0 bases from V and 4 bases from J, with 20 bases between. DNA of the CDR3: TGTGCCAGTAGTATAGAAGGAATGGGGCTAGCGCTGGCAGATACGCAGTATTTT. Amino acid sequence: CASSIEGMGLALADTQYF.

A few counts support this clone. This chain uses TRBV28 with TRBJ1-5; D unclear. CDR1 and CDR2 from the germline V gene are MDHEN and SYDVKM. The CDR3 is made up of 15 amino acids. Trimming took off 5 bases at V and 0 bases at J, with 11 bases between the two ends. The CDR3 nucleotides read TGTGCCAGCAGTCCCGGTGTCCTTAGCAATCAGCCCCAGCATTTT. This codes for CASSPGVLSNQPQHF.

CDR3 nucleotide sequence: TGTGCCACCAGCAGAGGACTTAGCGGAACAGATACGCAGTATTTT. The encoded protein is CATSRGLSGTDTQYF. The chain employs TRBV15 and TRBJ2-3; a weak D match, TRBD2 (6 bases). The CDR3 is 15 residues long. The V gene's germline CDR1 is LNHNV and CDR2 YYDKDF (reference sequence). Trimming pared 1 base from V and 3 bases from J, leaving 11 bases between.

The V and J genes are TRBV9 and TRBJ2-5, with TRBD2 matching over 8 bases. The CDR3 totals 17 residues. CDR1 is SGDLS and CDR2 is YYNGEE in the germline V gene. V trimming: 2 bases; J trimming: 2 bases; junction bases outside the gene matches: 11. As DNA, the CDR3 is TGTGCCAGCAGCGTTTCCCCGGGGGGGTATTCACAAGAGACCCAGTACTTC. This encodes CASSVSPGGYSQETQYF. The full variable domain, with the rest looked up from reference TRBV9 and TRBJ2-5, is DSGVTQTPKHLITATGQRVTLRCSPRSGDLSVYWYQQSLDQGLQFLIQYYNGEERAKGNILERFSAQQFPDLHSELNLSSLELGDSALYFCASSVSPGGYSQETQYFGPGTRLLVL.

The gene calls are TRBV7-2 and TRBJ2-1, with a possible D match to TRBD2 (5 bases). V was cut by 4 bases and J by 0 bases, with 13 bases left in between. CDR1 and CDR2 from the germline V gene are SGHTA and FQGNSA. This CDR3 contains 16 residues. DNA for the CDR3: TGTGCCAGCAGCTGGGGAGTGCCCAGCTCCTACAATGAGCAGTTCTTC. Protein: CASSWGVPSSYNEQFF.

The chain uses TRBV11-2 and TRBJ1-2, with 7 bases matching TRBD1. Germline CDR1 SGHAT, CDR2 FQNNGV. The CDR3 contains 15 residues. Losses at the gene ends were 1 base for V and 3 bases for J; bases not matched to a gene: 5. CDR3 DNA sequence: TGTGCCAGCAGCTTAGGGACAGGTCTTGACTATGGCTACACCTTC. Translation gives CASSLGTGLDYGYTF.